Included here is one T cell receptor beta chain sequence, with context. Its antigen remains unknown. Over chemoradiotherapy, repertoires were sampled more than once. Germline-derived CDR1 and CDR2 are LGHNA and YSLEER. Deletions cut 2 bases from V and 0 bases from J, with 19 bases between. This CDR3 has 18 amino acids. Repertoires were generated with immunoSEQ multiplex PCR, while TCRdb's copy carries only in-frame clones and drops some. Among 19,000 or so clones, roughly 90% were seen once, and the ten largest hold approximately 14%. The data derive from a study of chemoradiotherapy in HPV16-positive cancers. Study background: Candidate HPV-specific clones and shared TCR motifs came from two HPV16-positive patients.

Study conclusions and caveats: The functional HPV-specific definition rests on just a couple of HPV16-positive patients. Candidate HPV-specific clones and E7-related TCR motifs grew in tumor during treatment.

The chain joins TRBV4-3 to TRBJ1-2; a possible D gene is TRBD1 (6 bases). The sample here was blood, taken from a patient who underwent chemoradiotherapy. The receptor comes from a human donor with HPV-associated anogenital cancer. The DNA for the CDR3 is TGCGCCAGCAGCCAACCCTACAGGGTTCTGGAAACTAACTATGGCTACACCTTC. Protein product: CASSQPYRVLETNYGYTF.